The rows below give T cell receptor beta chains drawn from one sample of a study of PD-1 blockade in classical Hodgkin lymphoma. Sequencing was performed with immunoSEQ multiplex PCR; in TCRdb, only in-frame clones are kept and a portion is missing. The sample has around 50,000 clones, about 76% seen once; the top ten hold roughly 12%. This sample comprised peripheral blood mononuclear cells (PBMCs), obtained before the fourth cycle of nivolumab. The receptors here all came from a human donor with classical Hodgkin lymphoma. Each CDR3 is given without its conserved first and last residue. Size is omitted from some rows. Given values are once, few, many or a class for expanded clones.

v_call clone_size cdr3_aa
TRBV5-1 - ASSLMSSGNTIY
TRBV6-5 many ASKVGEANTEAF
TRBV28 few ASSLGQGMQNGYT
TRBV18 - ASSPTPPHTYNEQF
TRBV5-4 - ASSSGTGEISNQPQH
TRBV29-1 - SGTYNEQF
TRBV19 - ASTPRRWRVGETQY
TRBV7-2 - ASSLDRFSYNEQF
TRBV30 - AWSVGGNGQPQH
TRBV7-2 few ASSLEAGRDEQY
TRBV7-6 - ASSQTGLAGSTDTQY
TRBV25-1 - ASSPSTGFGNTIY
TRBV10-3 medium-sized AISAPNNEQF
TRBV6-5 - ASSLSTGKQY
TRBV27 - ASSTRFRSELF
TRBV2 - ASRGRAADTQY
TRBV2 - ASSVNRPNTEAF
TRBV28 - ASRSWRPKDYGYT
TRBV7-2 - ASSLRLPRGAGTGELF
TRBV27 - ASSLKGAGTDTQY
TRBV5-4 - ASSSPSAGNTIY
TRBV5-1 - ASSFATDTYEQY
TRBV28 - ASTTRMGGTEAF
TRBV7-6 - ASSWDSYYGYT
TRBV14 - ASSQDGFSELF
TRBV28 - ASSLAHSDEQY
TRBV28 - ASSLSPGANVLT
TRBV21-1 many ASTKLEQY
TRBV7-9 once ASSQIAGGHTDTQY
TRBV28 - ASSLPGRGREF
TRBV10-2 - ASLSQAANTGELF
TRBV4-1 once ASSQAASSNQPQH
TRBV6-5 - ASSYVGGYGYT
TRBV6-5 - ASSYYGLGSVYEQY
TRBV4-1 once ASSQDNTGETQY
TRBV18 - ASSPGFEAYNEQF
TRBV10-3 - AIRSGALNEQF
TRBV19 - ASSRDPGYNEQF
TRBV6-5 - ASSQTSGDTQY
TRBV4-2 - ASSQDLTVRATYEQY
TRBV9 - ASSLLGADQETQY
TRBV27 - ASSLLGVGTEAF
TRBV4-2 few ASSQGNYGYT
TRBV5-1 - ASSNSTTGELF
TRBV2 - ASSPIRAYRGPLATDTQY
TRBV12-5 - ASGLDLLGTLAETQY
TRBV6-6 once ASSYGYGLRETQY
TRBV11-3 - ASSLGVSSGEKETQY
TRBV4-1 - ASSQADMGFTYNEQF
TRBV28 - ASSPFSRPMSSYEQY
TRBV19 - ASRGVLGGGNEQF
TRBV29-1 - SVTSMGAF
TRBV19 - ASTQRSITDTQY
TRBV5-1 few ASSLGANTDTQY
TRBV6-7 few ASSYVGNEQF
TRBV4-1 - ASSPWGARYGYT
TRBV28 - ASSLGGNGQPQH
TRBV7-7 - ASGLTRSEQF
TRBV4-1 - ASSQFPINTDTQY
TRBV2 - ASSRGPYEQY